What follows are 23 T cell receptor beta chains derived from one specimen sequenced in a study of blood T cell repertoires in COVID-19 (dated by TCRdb to between 2020 and 2021). Libraries were made using the immunoSEQ multiplex PCR assay. TCRdb mirrors the immuneACCESS table, restricted to in-frame sequences. Some clones are absent from its copies; in checked studies, under half trace to an unresolved V gene, and the reason for the others is unknown. Counted in this sample were just over 40,000 clones; about 86% of them appeared once. The ten largest account for about 2.5% of the sample. The sequenced sample consisted of peripheral blood. The receptor set was obtained from a woman aged 55-69 years with acute or convalescent COVID-19.

This chain uses TRBV27 with TRBJ2-7; 11 nucleotides match TRBD1. V trimming: 3 bases; J trimming: 0 bases; junction bases outside the gene matches: 10. CDR3 length: 18 amino acids. Germline V gene lookup returns CDR1 MNHEY and CDR2 SMNVEV (reference sequence). CDR3 nucleotide sequence: TGTGCCAGCAGTTTCTCCGGGACAGGGGGGTCCTACTCCTACGAGCAGTACTTC. It encodes CASSFSGTGGSYSYEQYF.

The chain has TRBV9 and TRBJ1-3, with D possibly matching TRBD1 (6 bases). Germline V gene lookup returns CDR1 SGDLS and CDR2 YYNGEE. The ends were cut back, 2 bases at V and 1 base at J, with 10 bases in the middle. CDR3 size: 15 residues. CDR3 sequence (DNA): TGTGCCAGCAGCGTCTCAGGGGAATCTGGAAACACCATATATTTT. This gives the protein CASSVSGESGNTIYF.

V and J are TRBV28 and TRBJ2-1; 13 bases agree with TRBD2. CDR1 is MDHEN and CDR2 is SYDVKM in the germline V gene. CDR3 length: 13 residues. The J segment lost 10 bases and the V segment lost 9 bases, leaving 6 bases of the junction unmatched. CDR3 sequence: CASTSGRVREQFF. CDR3 DNA sequence: TGTGCCAGTACTAGCGGGAGGGTTCGAGAGCAGTTCTTC.

This chain connects TRBV7-2 to TRBJ1-5, with 7 nucleotides matching TRBD1. The germline gives CDR1 SGHTA, CDR2 FQGNSA. The CDR3 length is 16 residues. The V gene end was trimmed by 1 base and the J gene end by 0 bases; junction bases not matched to a gene: 3. The CDR3 nucleotides read TGTGCCAGCAGCTTAGGGGGACAGTATAGCAATCAGCCCCAGCATTTT. Translated, it gives CASSLGGQYSNQPQHF.

This sequence joins TRBV10-3 and TRBJ1-1, with 8 bases matching TRBD1. The ends lost 9 bases at V and 5 bases at J; junction bases unmatched: 8. The germline V gene encodes CDR1 ENHRY and CDR2 SYGVKD. This CDR3 has 13 residues. CDR3 protein: CAIGQGLNTEAFF. The CDR3 region has the DNA TGTGCCATAGGACAGGGACTTAATACTGAAGCTTTCTTT.

The V call is TRBV9, the J call TRBJ2-3; 15 bases match TRBD2. CDR1 is SGDLS and CDR2 is YYNGEE in the germline V gene. J lost 2 bases, V lost 3 bases, and 13 bases had no gene match. The length of the CDR3 is 20 residues. CDR3 residues: CASSAPGTSGGTSSTDTQYF. CDR3 sequence (DNA): TGTGCCAGCAGCGCCCCTGGGACTAGCGGGGGGACCTCCTCCACAGATACGCAGTATTTT.

The rearrangement joins TRBV4-1 to TRBJ2-2; no reliable D call. The V end was cut by 6 bases, the J end by 5 bases, with 13 bases between. The germline V gene has CDR1 MGHRA and CDR2 YSYEKL. This CDR3 contains 14 residues. The CDR3 loop is CASRQNSRTGELFF. CDR3 nucleotides: TGCGCCAGCAGACAAAATTCTAGGACCGGGGAGCTGTTTTTT.

Concerning this clone itself: The sample holds other DNA sequences that translate to the same CDR3. This chain uses TRBV7-9 with TRBJ1-4, with TRBD1 matching over 10 bases. CDR3 length equals 16 residues. The ends lost 1 base at V and 2 bases at J; junction bases unmatched: 1. CDR1 and CDR2 (germline): SEHNR, FQNEAQ (reference sequence). CDR3 amino acids: CASSLGDRGTNEKLFF. The CDR3 bases are TGTGCCAGCAGCTTAGGGGACAGGGGTACTAATGAAAAACTGTTTTTT.

The V call is TRBV7-8, the J call TRBJ1-5, with D perhaps TRBD1 (5 bases). With 1 base removed from V and 7 bases from J, the gap between germline ends came to 11 bases. CDR1 and CDR2 from the germline V gene are SGHVS and FQNEAQ. This CDR3 is built from 14 residues. This CDR3 reads CASSLVGEGQPQHF. In DNA, the CDR3 is TGTGCCAGCAGCTTAGTAGGGGAGGGACAGCCCCAGCATTTT.

The chain joins TRBV27 to TRBJ2-1; 9 bases match TRBD2. The length of the CDR3 is 17 residues. The germline CDR1 and CDR2 sequences are MNHEY and SMNVEV (reference sequence). The junction had 7 bases not matched to a gene; V was cut back by 1 base and J by 3 bases. DNA of the CDR3: TGTGCCAGCAGTTTATTTGCTAGCGGGACCGACTACAATGAGCAGTTCTTC. Its protein is CASSLFASGTDYNEQFF.

This chain uses TRBV5-1 with TRBJ2-3; D remains ambiguous. This CDR3 is 17 amino acids long. The germline gives CDR1 SGHRS, CDR2 YFSETQ. Trimming shortened V by 1 base and J by 3 bases, and 18 bases separated the two germline ends. CDR3 sequence reads: CASSLRRLEALTDTQYF. CDR3 DNA sequence: TGCGCCAGCAGCTTGCGGCGGCTCGAAGCGCTTACAGATACGCAGTATTTT.

The chain joins TRBV5-1 to TRBJ2-2, with 7 bases identical to TRBD1. The CDR3 is made up of 16 amino acids. Germline CDR1 SGHRS, CDR2 YFSETQ. V shed 2 bases and J 2 bases; nucleotides not matched to a gene: 6. The CDR3 nucleotides are TGCGCCAGCAGCTTTCGGCAGGGGGTTAACACCGGGGAGCTGTTTTTT. It codes for CASSFRQGVNTGELFF.

The CDR3 DNA is TGTGCCAGCAGCTTAGGTCAGGGGCTCAATCAGCCCCAGCATTTT. It is translated as CASSLGQGLNQPQHF. This chain connects TRBV7-8 to TRBJ1-5, with TRBD1 as a possible D gene (6 bases). Looked up from germline, CDR1 is SGHVS and CDR2 is FQNEAQ. The CDR3 is 15 residues long. Trimming removed 1 base from V and 3 bases from J, with 10 bases in between.

In DNA form, the CDR3 reads TGTGCCAGCAGCTTAGCGGGGGGGACGAACTATGGCTACACCTTC. Translation gives CASSLAGGTNYGYTF. The chain couples TRBV7-8 to TRBJ1-2, with a weak D call TRBD1 (5 bases). CDR1 and CDR2 from the germline V gene are SGHVS and FQNEAQ. V lost 0 bases to trimming and J lost 2 bases, with 10 bases between them. The CDR3 has 15 residues.

CDR3 bases: TGTGCCAGCAGCCCCGGACAGCTAGAAAAACTGTTTTTT. It encodes CASSPGQLEKLFF. The genes are TRBV6-6 and TRBJ1-4; D is possibly TRBD1 (6 bases). The CDR3 loop spans 13 amino acids. Germline assignment: CDR1 MNHNY and CDR2 SVGAGI (reference sequence). Trimming shortened V by 6 bases and J by 8 bases, and 13 bases separated the two germline ends.

The chain combines TRBV27 with TRBJ1-6; D gene uncertain. Germline values: CDR1 MNHEY, CDR2 SMNVEV (reference sequence). V was trimmed by 8 bases and J by 0 bases, leaving 14 bases between them. CDR3 size: 16 residues. The CDR3 spells CASRVTESSYNSPLHF. CDR3 in DNA: TGTGCCAGCCGGGTGACGGAGAGCTCCTATAATTCACCCCTCCACTTT.

This clone has only one observation. J is TRBJ2-2 and V is TRBV9; D is possibly TRBD2 (6 bases). V shed 3 bases and J shed 6 bases, with 12 bases lying between them. Germline-derived CDR1 and CDR2 are SGDLS and YYNGEE. The CDR3 runs 14 residues. The CDR3 region is CASSALGEAGELFF. CDR3 sequence (DNA): TGTGCCAGCAGCGCACTAGGGGAGGCCGGGGAGCTGTTTTTT.

The chain has TRBV14 and TRBJ1-1; D gene ambiguous. The CDR3 is 14 residues long. Germline V gene sequence: CDR1 SGHDN, CDR2 FVKESK. V was trimmed by 4 bases and J by 4 bases, leaving 13 bases between them. CDR3 amino acids: CASSLGLLRTEAFF. CDR3 DNA sequence: TGTGCCAGCAGCCTAGGACTCCTCCGCACTGAAGCTTTCTTT.

The chain uses TRBV5-4 and TRBJ2-1; perhaps TRBD2 as D (5 bases). Germline CDR1 is SGHNT and CDR2 is YYREEE (reference sequence). This CDR3 has 13 residues. Trimming stripped 3 bases from V and 2 bases from J, with 6 bases between. DNA for the CDR3: TGTGCCAGCAGCTCCGGGACCTACAATGAGCAGTTCTTC. The encoded protein is CASSSGTYNEQFF.

This chain joins TRBV19 and TRBJ2-2; D is perhaps TRBD1 (7 bases). Germline CDR1 reads LNHDA; CDR2 reads SQIVND (reference sequence). The V and J ends lost 10 bases and 5 bases respectively, with 14 bases between them. The CDR3 is 13 residues long. CDR3 sequence reads: CATGGTWTGELFF. CDR3 DNA: TGTGCCACAGGGGGGACTTGGACCGGGGAGCTGTTTTTT.

J is TRBJ1-1 and V is TRBV12-3 or TRBV12-4; D is uncertain. Trimming left V 3 bases short and J 1 base short, with 6 bases between. CDR3 length: 13 amino acids. The chain's CDR3 is CASSLTQNTEAFF. The CDR3 DNA follows: TGTGCCAGCAGTTTGACACAGAACACTGAAGCTTTCTTT.

V is TRBV18 and J is TRBJ1-1; 9 positions agree with TRBD1. Germline V CDR1 and CDR2: KGHSH, LQKENI. V shed 3 bases, J shed 6 bases, and the junction held 5 bases outside the gene matches. The CDR3 covers 14 residues. In DNA form, the CDR3 reads TGTGCCAGCTCACCGCAACAGGGGGCCGCTGAAGCTTTCTTT. Protein sequence: CASSPQQGAAEAFF.

The V and J genes are TRBV3-1 (or the pseudogene TRBV3-2) and TRBJ2-3; TRBD1 matches at 7 bases. The CDR3 runs 17 residues. Germline lookup yields CDR1 LGHDT and CDR2 YNNKEL (reference sequence). V shed 1 base, J shed 0 bases, and the junction held 7 bases outside the gene matches. CDR3 sequence (DNA): TGTGCCAGCAGCCAAGTCTTCCGGACAGGTAGCACAGATACGCAGTATTTT. Its protein product is CASSQVFRTGSTDTQYF.